The sequence of this T cell receptor beta chain was determined in a study of regulatory T cells in long-lasting Graves disease. V lost 5 bases to trimming and J lost 4 bases, with 11 bases between them. The CDR3 runs to 13 residues. Per the germline V gene, CDR1 is SGHAT and CDR2 is FQNNGV. The authors built TCR beta libraries using iRepertoire HTBI primers and Arm-PCR of CDR3 regions. TCRdb fed the multiplex PCR reads into MiXCR, producing one record per CDR3 protein. The profile shows 350,000 to 450,000 distinct CDR3 sequences, roughly 15% of them singletons. Time point given: newly diagnosed GD, antithyroid drugs for less than 3 months. The TCR library was made from RNA extracted from PBMCs. This clonotype was detected many times. The same data also contributed to another study, on T cells in Graves' hyperthyroidism and ophthalmopathy. This second report adds: Uncontrolled infection, other autoimmune disease, pregnancy or lactation disqualified patients from enrolment.

The source material was peripheral blood mononuclear cells (PBMCs), sampled at new diagnosis, from a patient treated with antithyroid drugs. The chain is built from TRBV11-2 and TRBJ1-1; a weak D match, TRBD1 (5 bases). The clonotype was recovered from a woman aged 40-49 years with Graves disease. CDR3 protein: CASSGAGATEAFF. CDR3 nucleotides: TGTGCCAGCAGCGGGGCCGGTGCCACTGAAGCTTTCTTT.